This entry describes one TCR beta chain. Its antigen is undetermined. These data come from a study of CD8 T cells in Susac syndrome. Study-wide results and caveats: Regarding the TCR sequencing and HLA analysis, the study admitted that a relatively small number of individuals were involved.

After extraction with the RNeasy kit, 0.5 to 1 ug of the RNA was reverse transcribed using random hexamers. An immunoSEQ multiplex PCR amplified TCR beta CDR3 over 54 Vbeta and 13 Jbeta. One entry per CDR3 protein results from TCRdb running MiXCR on the immunoSEQ multiplex PCR reads. Seen here are around 45,000 distinct CDR3 sequences, 90% to 95% observed once, and the top ten hold roughly 0.58%. Negative isolation yielded the CD8+ and CD4+ T cells, while FACS enriched the TEMRA cells. The CDR3 covers 14 residues. V dropped 5 bases and J dropped 5 bases, with 16 bases sitting between them. Germline assignment: CDR1 MDHEN and CDR2 SYDVKM.

This sequence was found in a human donor in good health. Sequencing input: CD8+ T cells from PBMCs. The gene calls are TRBV28 and TRBJ2-7; the D gene is possibly TRBD1 (6 bases). CDR3 loop: CASSPRTGIHEQYF. CDR3 nucleotide sequence: TGTGCCAGCAGTCCCCGAACAGGGATCCACGAGCAGTACTTC.